Shown below are 32 T cell receptor beta chains from a single sample sequenced in a study of cytotoxic CD8 clonotypes in ibrutinib-treated CLL. The protocol was immunoSEQ multiplex PCR, while the TCRdb copy is restricted to in-frame clones and leaves out a portion. The sample lists some 300,000 clones, about 80% seen once, with roughly 6.3% in the top ten. The sequences come from PBMCs, collected before ibrutinib treatment. These receptors came from a human donor with chronic lymphocytic leukemia.

In DNA form, the CDR3 reads TGCGCCAGCAGCCAAGAGGGGCGGGCGGGGACAGATACGCAGTATTTT. Translated: CASSQEGRAGTDTQYF. The chain employs TRBV4-3 and TRBJ2-3; maybe TRBD2 (6 bases). Per germline, CDR1 LGHNA and CDR2 YSLEER. This CDR3 has 16 amino acids. Trimming took 0 bases from V and 3 from J, leaving 13 bases between them.

The chain recombines TRBV13 with TRBJ2-1; TRBD2 matches 9 bases. Germline lookup yields CDR1 PRHDT and CDR2 FYEKMQ (reference sequence). V lost 5 bases to trimming and J lost 7 bases; unmatched junction nucleotides: 12. The length of the CDR3 is 16 residues. The CDR3 DNA reads TGTGCCAGCAGCCCCAACGTAGCGGGAGCCGATAATGAGCAGTTCTTC. Encoded protein: CASSPNVAGADNEQFF.

The chain links TRBV2 to TRBJ2-1; D gene unclear. CDR1 and CDR2 from the germline V gene are SNHLY and FYNNEI. The CDR3 runs 12 residues. V shed 6 bases and J shed 1 base, with 4 bases lying between them. The CDR3 loop reads CASRGSYNEQFF. In DNA form, the CDR3 reads TGTGCCAGCAGAGGGTCCTACAATGAGCAGTTCTTC.

The chain links TRBV27 to TRBJ2-1, with TRBD2 matching over 8 bases. Germline V CDR1 and CDR2: MNHEY, SMNVEV (reference sequence). CDR3 size: 15 residues. The trim removed 5 bases at V and 7 bases at J, leaving 10 bases unmatched. CDR3 loop: CASSLEAGVGNEQFF. CDR3 DNA: TGTGCCAGCAGTCTCGAAGCGGGAGTGGGGAATGAGCAGTTCTTC.

J is TRBJ2-7 and V is TRBV2; D is unresolved. Trimming shortened V by 1 base and J by 3 bases, and 10 bases separated the two germline ends. Germline V CDR1 and CDR2: SNHLY, FYNNEI. The length of the CDR3 is 14 residues. The CDR3 loop reads CASSEGAKIYEQYF. In nucleotides, the CDR3 is TGTGCCAGCAGTGAAGGGGCAAAGATCTACGAGCAGTACTTC.

This chain links TRBV6-5 with TRBJ1-2; TRBD1 might be the D (5 bases). CDR1 is MNHEY and CDR2 is SVGAGI in the germline V gene. With 6 bases removed from V and 0 bases from J, the gap between germline ends came to 11 bases. The CDR3 sequence is 14 residues long. The CDR3 region is CASRGTDTNYGYTF. The CDR3 nucleotides are TGTGCCAGCAGGGGGACCGACACTAACTATGGCTACACCTTC.

The chain links TRBV7-9 to TRBJ2-7; D not resolved. Trimming removed 4 bases at V and 3 bases at J, with 13 bases between. The CDR3 length is 14 residues. In germline, CDR1 is SEHNR, CDR2 FQNEAQ (reference sequence). The CDR3: CASSSTDGSYEQYF. CDR3 nucleotide sequence: TGTGCCAGCAGCTCTACGGACGGTAGCTACGAGCAGTACTTC.

The chain has TRBV6-6 and TRBJ2-7; 10 bases are a match to TRBD1. Germline V gene sequence: CDR1 MNHNY, CDR2 SVGAGI (reference sequence). Trimming at V came to 5 bases and at J to 1 base, leaving 5 bases not matched to a gene. This CDR3 has 15 amino acids. CDR3 residues: CASSTTGGSSYEQYF. DNA of the CDR3: TGTGCCAGCAGTACGACAGGGGGCTCGTCCTACGAGCAGTACTTC.

J is TRBJ2-3 and V is TRBV7-9; 8 nucleotides agree with TRBD1. The germline gives CDR1 SEHNR, CDR2 FQNEAQ (reference sequence). CDR3 length equals 15 residues. The V segment lost 5 bases and the J segment 0 bases; nucleotides outside the gene matches: 4. In DNA, the CDR3 is TGTGCCAGCAGCCCTGACAGGGGAAGCACAGATACGCAGTATTTT. It is translated as CASSPDRGSTDTQYF.

The rearrangement links TRBV6-6 to TRBJ1-5; 9 nucleotides align to TRBD1. V was pared by 6 bases and J by 7 bases, with 10 bases of the junction left unmatched. The germline CDR1 and CDR2 sequences are MNHNY and SVGAGI (reference sequence). The CDR3 spans 15 residues. The CDR3 loop reads CASSPQGTGWQPQHF. Here the CDR3 DNA reads TGTGCCAGCAGCCCCCAGGGGACAGGGTGGCAGCCCCAGCATTTT.

The chain joins TRBV15 to TRBJ2-3; TRBD2 is a possible D gene (5 bases). V was shortened by 1 base and J by 2 bases, with 19 bases between the two germline ends. CDR1 is LNHNV, CDR2 YYDKDF, per germline (reference sequence). This CDR3 contains 18 residues. CDR3 in amino acids: CATSRVALSTRNTDTQYF. CDR3 nucleotides: TGTGCCACCAGCAGAGTGGCACTCTCAACTAGGAACACAGATACGCAGTATTTT.

The chain couples TRBV13 to TRBJ2-7; 9 bases map to TRBD1. V lost 5 bases, J lost 3 bases, and 8 bases stayed unmatched. There are 15 residues in the CDR3. The germline gives CDR1 PRHDT, CDR2 FYEKMQ (reference sequence). The CDR3 reads CASSPAGGQGYEQYF. The CDR3 bases are TGTGCCAGCAGCCCGGCCGGGGGACAGGGCTACGAGCAGTACTTC.

The chain recombines TRBV29-1 with TRBJ2-1; D may match TRBD1 or TRBD2 (6 bases each). V lost 6 bases and J lost 4, with 13 bases in between. The germline gives CDR1 SQVTM, CDR2 ANQGSEA. The CDR3 is 13 amino acids. CDR3 nucleotides: TGCAGCGTCGATAAGGGGGGATACAATGAGCAGTTCTTC. Protein sequence: CSVDKGGYNEQFF.

The rearrangement joins TRBV5-1 to TRBJ2-1; TRBD1 or TRBD2 may be the D gene (5 bases each). V was clipped by 0 bases and J by 6 bases, with 10 bases between them. This CDR3 is 14 amino acids long. Looked up from germline, CDR1 is SGHRS and CDR2 is YFSETQ. The DNA of the CDR3 is TGCGCCAGCAGCTTGGGGCCAGGGAGCAATGAGCAGTTCTTC. Encoded protein: CASSLGPGSNEQFF.

The chain couples TRBV5-4 to TRBJ2-7, with no clear D. This CDR3 has 13 amino acids. Germline CDR1 and CDR2: SGHNT and YYREEE (reference sequence). Trimming removed 1 base at V and 0 bases at J, with 5 bases between. The CDR3 nucleotides are TGTGCCAGCAGCTTGCGGAGCTCCTACGAGCAGTACTTC. As protein: CASSLRSSYEQYF. The full variable domain, rest sourced from reference TRBV5-4 and TRBJ2-7, is ETGVTQSPTHLIKTRGQQVTLRCSSQSGHNTVSWYQQALGQGPQFIFQYYREEENGRGNFPPRFSGLQFPNYSSELNVNALELDDSALYLCASSLRSSYEQYFGPGTRLTVT.

This clone appeared a single time. This sequence joins TRBV28 and TRBJ2-5; 9 bases are a match to TRBD1. J lost 4 bases, V lost 5 bases, and 2 bases had no gene match. There are 13 residues in the CDR3. CDR1 is MDHEN, CDR2 SYDVKM, per germline. The CDR3 nucleotides read TGTGCCAGCAGTGAGGGACAGGGAGAGACCCAGTACTTC. The encoded protein is CASSEGQGETQYF.

This chain links TRBV9 with TRBJ2-3; the D is unclear. Germline V CDR1 and CDR2: SGDLS, YYNGEE. V lost 2 bases, J lost 7 bases, and 14 bases lay in between. The CDR3 contains 14 residues. The DNA of the CDR3 is TGTGCCAGCAGCGTGAACCCAGGCGATAATACGCAGTATTTT. Amino acid sequence: CASSVNPGDNTQYF.

The rearrangement links TRBV25-1 to TRBJ2-5, with a tentative D call TRBD2 (7 bases). CDR3 length equals 16 residues. Trimming pared 1 base from V and 5 bases from J, leaving 17 bases between. Germline V gene data show CDR1 as MGHDK and CDR2 as SYGVNS. CDR3 sequence (DNA): TGTGCCAGCAGTGAATCTCCGGCGGGGGCCGAGGAGACCCAGTACTTC. Its protein product is CASSESPAGAEETQYF.

The V gene is TRBV4-1, the J gene TRBJ2-1; 10 positions match TRBD2. The V and J ends lost 5 bases and 5 bases, in that order; junction bases with no gene match: 0. This CDR3 has 13 residues. Germline CDR1 MGHRA, CDR2 YSYEKL. CDR3: CASSSGRDNEQFF. In DNA form, the CDR3 reads TGCGCCAGCAGCAGCGGGAGGGACAATGAGCAGTTCTTC.

This clone came up a few times. The rearrangement joins TRBV13 to TRBJ2-7; 12 bases align to TRBD2. J was trimmed by 7 bases and V by 5 bases; bases with no gene match: 9. The germline V gene has CDR1 PRHDT and CDR2 FYEKMQ (reference sequence). The CDR3 is 15 residues long. CDR3 DNA sequence: TGTGCCAGCAGCAAAAGACTAGCGGGAGCGCGGGAGCAGTACTTC. This translates into CASSKRLAGAREQYF.

CDR3 sequence reads: CASSRSGTGELFF. The CDR3 DNA is TGTGCCAGCTCCCGTTCGGGCACCGGGGAGCTGTTTTTT. The J gene is TRBJ2-2, the V gene TRBV18, with D hard to call. Looked up from germline, CDR1 is KGHSH and CDR2 is LQKENI. The CDR3 sequence is 13 residues long. Trimming left V 6 bases short and J 4 bases short, with 9 bases between.

This rearrangement joins TRBV13 to TRBJ2-2; tentatively, D is TRBD1 (6 bases). V dropped 5 bases and J dropped 7 bases, with 14 bases sitting between them. This CDR3 is 14 amino acids long. CDR1 is PRHDT, CDR2 FYEKMQ, per germline (reference sequence). The CDR3 is CASSHDRFNGELFF. CDR3 nucleotides: TGTGCCAGCAGCCACGACAGGTTTAACGGGGAGCTGTTTTTT.

The rearrangement links TRBV6-5 to TRBJ1-4; TRBD1 might be the D (6 bases). The germline CDR1 and CDR2 sequences are MNHEY and SVGAGI. V lost 5 bases and J lost 5, with 15 bases in between. The CDR3 has 15 residues. As DNA, the CDR3 is TGTGCCAGCAGTAAACGACAGGAGGCGAATGAAAAACTGTTTTTT. Its protein is CASSKRQEANEKLFF.

V usage is TRBV6-5 and J usage is TRBJ2-3; 9 bases line up with TRBD1. J was trimmed by 9 bases and V by 7 bases; bases with no gene match: 14. The CDR3 totals 15 residues. Germline V gives CDR1 MNHEY, CDR2 SVGAGI. The CDR3 loop is CASTPSLDRGTTQYF. CDR3 DNA sequence: TGTGCCAGCACCCCCAGCCTTGACAGGGGGACGACGCAGTATTTT.

The chain's CDR3 is CASSQEAVDNEQFF. The DNA for the CDR3 is TGCGCCAGCAGCCAAGAGGCGGTAGACAATGAGCAGTTCTTC. The J gene is TRBJ2-1, the V gene TRBV4-1; no clear D gene. Germline V CDR1 and CDR2: MGHRA, YSYEKL. The CDR3 totals 14 residues. The ends were cut back, 0 bases at V and 5 bases at J, with 8 bases in the middle.

The V and J genes are TRBV29-1 and TRBJ2-5; D gene unclear. The germline V and J ends were trimmed by 4 bases and 1 base, with 7 bases remaining between them. This CDR3 has 12 residues. Germline CDR1 is SQVTM and CDR2 is ANQGSEA. The DNA for the CDR3 is TGCAGCGTTGCCTGGGGCCAAGAGACCCAGTACTTC. Amino acids: CSVAWGQETQYF. Full variable domain (outside the CDR3, taken from reference TRBV29-1 and TRBJ2-5): SAVISQKPSRDICQRGTSLTIQCQVDSQVTMMFWYRQQPGQSLTLIATANQGSEATYESGFVIDKFPISRPNLTFSTLTVSNMSPEDSSIYLCSVAWGQETQYFGPGTRLLVL.

This rearrangement joins TRBV29-1 to TRBJ2-1; TRBD2 is a possible D gene (5 bases). Germline assignment: CDR1 SQVTM and CDR2 ANQGSEA. The CDR3 contains 15 residues. V was cut by 8 bases and J by 2 bases, with 19 bases left in between. The CDR3 DNA sequence: TGCAGCTATCAAGGTCTAGCCGGTCCCTACAATGAGCAGTTCTTC. Translated, it gives CSYQGLAGPYNEQFF.

This chain uses TRBV28 with TRBJ1-2; the D is unclear. The CDR3 spans 14 residues. Trimming took off 7 bases at V and 0 bases at J, with 12 bases between the two ends. Germline V gene sequence: CDR1 MDHEN, CDR2 SYDVKM. The CDR3 DNA reads TGTGCCAGCACCAAAATGGGCCCTAACTATGGCTACACCTTC. As protein: CASTKMGPNYGYTF.

This chain connects TRBV7-2 to TRBJ2-5; D gene uncertain. Trimming cost V 1 base and J 4 bases, with 7 bases left between them. The CDR3 sequence is 13 residues long. Germline V gene lookup returns CDR1 SGHTA and CDR2 FQGNSA. CDR3 in amino acids: CASSLVVGETQYF. The CDR3 coding sequence is TGTGCCAGCAGCTTAGTCGTGGGAGAGACCCAGTACTTC.

The genes are TRBV4-1 and TRBJ1-5; D is uncertain. The CDR3 runs 15 residues. V gave up 0 bases and J gave up 3 bases, with 9 bases separating them. Germline V gives CDR1 MGHRA, CDR2 YSYEKL. The DNA for the CDR3 is TGCGCCAGCAGCCAAGATCCCGGGAACAATCAGCCCCAGCATTTT. It specifies CASSQDPGNNQPQHF.

This rearrangement joins TRBV4-1 to TRBJ2-5; no definite D call. Trimming left V 4 bases short and J 5 bases short, with 17 bases between. The CDR3 has 15 residues. Germline loops: CDR1 MGHRA, CDR2 YSYEKL. This chain's CDR3 is CASSRDGRSYETQYF. In nucleotides, the CDR3 is TGCGCCAGCAGCCGCGACGGCAGGTCCTATGAGACCCAGTACTTC.

J is TRBJ2-2 and V is TRBV30; the match to TRBD2 covers 7 bases. This CDR3 has 14 residues. J lost 6 bases, V lost 4 bases, and 8 bases had no gene match. Germline values: CDR1 GTSNPN, CDR2 SVGIG (reference sequence). The CDR3 DNA follows: TGTGCCTGGACGGTGGGAGGGTTCCCCGGGGAGCTGTTTTTT. Translated: CAWTVGGFPGELFF.